What follows are 9 T cell receptor beta chains derived from one specimen sequenced in a study of OX40 agonist ivuxolimab in advanced cancers. Only in-frame clones appear in the TCRdb table, and some are missing; sequencing was by immunoSEQ multiplex PCR. This repertoire shows fewer than 12,000 clones, more than 65% found once; its top ten account for almost 40%. The source material was CD4+ or CD8+ T cells sorted from blood, sampled in a trial of the OX40 agonist ivuxolimab. The receptors here all came from an adult with an advanced solid tumor such as melanoma, head and neck, liver or kidney cancer.

This CDR3 reads CASSQEVPISYEQYF. The CDR3 nucleotides read TGCGCCAGCAGCCAAGAAGTCCCGATCTCCTACGAGCAGTACTTC. V gene TRBV4-1 combines with J gene TRBJ2-7, with D hard to call. V was cut by 0 bases and J by 0 bases, with 9 bases left in between. Germline V gene sequence: CDR1 MGHRA, CDR2 YSYEKL. The CDR3 contains 15 residues.

This sequence joins TRBV30 and TRBJ1-1; 9 bases fit TRBD1. After removal of 4 bases from V and 0 bases from J, the junction contained 6 bases not matched to a gene. This CDR3 comprises 15 residues. Germline loops: CDR1 GTSNPN, CDR2 SVGIG (reference sequence). CDR3: CAWTLQGAMNTEAFF. The CDR3 DNA reads TGTGCCTGGACTCTACAGGGGGCCATGAACACTGAAGCTTTCTTT.

J is TRBJ1-5 and V is TRBV6-5, with a tentative D call TRBD1 (5 bases). Trimming shortened V by 5 bases and J by 7 bases, and 12 bases separated the two germline ends. Looked up from germline, CDR1 is MNHEY and CDR2 is SVGAGI. This CDR3 has 13 amino acids. The CDR3 sequence: CASSLQGGQPQHF. The CDR3 DNA sequence: TGTGCCAGCAGTCTTCAGGGTGGCCAGCCCCAGCATTTT.

This chain uses TRBV15 with TRBJ2-7; TRBD1 or TRBD2 may be the D gene (5 bases each). The ends were cut back, 4 bases at V and 0 bases at J, with 13 bases in the middle. The CDR3 is made up of 15 amino acids. Germline-derived CDR1 and CDR2 are LNHNV and YYDKDF (reference sequence). DNA for the CDR3: TGTGCCACCAGCACCGGGACGCTGAGCTCCTACGAGCAGTACTTC. This encodes CATSTGTLSSYEQYF.

Concerning this clone itself: The same CDR3 also results from other DNA sequences found in this sample. The J gene is TRBJ2-7, the V gene TRBV28; no clear D. Germline assignment: CDR1 MDHEN and CDR2 SYDVKM. Between the trimmed V and J ends, which lost 3 bases and 4 bases, there was a span of 13 bases. CDR3 length: 14 amino acids. CDR3 sequence (DNA): TGTGCCAGCAGTTTTGAATCCAGGCAGTACGAGCAGTACTTC. This encodes CASSFESRQYEQYF.

The V call is TRBV4-3, the J call TRBJ2-1; 13 bases line up with TRBD2. The V and J ends lost 0 bases and 8 bases, in that order; junction bases with no gene match: 10. Germline lookup yields CDR1 LGHNA and CDR2 YSLEER. CDR3 size: 18 residues. The DNA of the CDR3 is TGCGCCAGCAGCCAAGATTGGGGCGGACTAGCGGGAGTAGATGAGCAGTTCTTC. Translated, it gives CASSQDWGGLAGVDEQFF.

The gene calls are TRBV7-3 and TRBJ2-3; D is undetermined. With 2 bases removed from V and 4 bases from J, the gap between germline ends came to 7 bases. The germline V gene encodes CDR1 SGHTA and CDR2 FQGTGA. The CDR3 is 13 residues long. The CDR3: CASSLRLADTQYF. In nucleotides, the CDR3 is TGTGCCAGCAGCTTACGCCTAGCAGATACGCAGTATTTT.

This clone was observed a single time. This chain uses TRBV6-1 with TRBJ2-7, with 8 bases identical to TRBD2. The CDR3 covers 13 residues. CDR1 and CDR2 from the germline V gene are MNHNS and SASEGT. The V and J ends lost 2 bases and 6 bases, in that order; junction bases with no gene match: 3. CDR3 coding DNA: TGTGCCAGCAGTGAATGGAGCGGGGGCGAGCAGTACTTC. Translating gives CASSEWSGGEQYF.

The gene calls are TRBV4-3 and TRBJ2-2; the D gene could be TRBD1 or TRBD2 (5 bases each). The CDR3 is 15 residues long. The V end lost 4 bases, the J end lost 4 bases, and 13 bases lay between the germline ends. The germline V gene has CDR1 LGHNA and CDR2 YSLEER. The CDR3: CASSRGWGTTGELFF. Here the CDR3 DNA reads TGCGCCAGCAGCCGGGGGTGGGGGACCACCGGGGAGCTGTTTTTT.